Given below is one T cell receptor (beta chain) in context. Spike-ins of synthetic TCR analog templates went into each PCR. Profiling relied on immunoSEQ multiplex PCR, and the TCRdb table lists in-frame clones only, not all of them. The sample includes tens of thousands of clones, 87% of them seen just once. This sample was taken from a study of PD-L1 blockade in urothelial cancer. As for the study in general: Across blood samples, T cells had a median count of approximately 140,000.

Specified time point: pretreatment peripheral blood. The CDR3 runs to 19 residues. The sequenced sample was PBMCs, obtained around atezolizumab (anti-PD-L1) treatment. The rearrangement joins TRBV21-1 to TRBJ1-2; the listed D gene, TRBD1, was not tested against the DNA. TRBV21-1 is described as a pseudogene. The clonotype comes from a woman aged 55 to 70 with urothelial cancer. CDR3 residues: CASSPPDVGQGEANYGYTF. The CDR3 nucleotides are TGTGCCAGCAGCCCCCCAGACGTGGGACAAGGGGAAGCTAACTATGGCTACACCTTC.